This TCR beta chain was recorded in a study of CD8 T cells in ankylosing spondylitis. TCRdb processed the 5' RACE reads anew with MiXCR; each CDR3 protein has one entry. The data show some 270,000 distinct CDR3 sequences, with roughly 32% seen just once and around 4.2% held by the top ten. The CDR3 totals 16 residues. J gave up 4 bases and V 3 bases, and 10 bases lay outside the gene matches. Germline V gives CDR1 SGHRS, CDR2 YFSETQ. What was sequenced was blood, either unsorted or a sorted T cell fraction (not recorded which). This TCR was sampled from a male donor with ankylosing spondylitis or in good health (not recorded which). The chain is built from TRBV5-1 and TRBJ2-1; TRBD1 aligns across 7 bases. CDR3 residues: CASSWTGQGVYNEQFF. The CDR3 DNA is TGCGCCAGCAGCTGGACAGGTCAGGGGGTATACAATGAGCAGTTCTTC.